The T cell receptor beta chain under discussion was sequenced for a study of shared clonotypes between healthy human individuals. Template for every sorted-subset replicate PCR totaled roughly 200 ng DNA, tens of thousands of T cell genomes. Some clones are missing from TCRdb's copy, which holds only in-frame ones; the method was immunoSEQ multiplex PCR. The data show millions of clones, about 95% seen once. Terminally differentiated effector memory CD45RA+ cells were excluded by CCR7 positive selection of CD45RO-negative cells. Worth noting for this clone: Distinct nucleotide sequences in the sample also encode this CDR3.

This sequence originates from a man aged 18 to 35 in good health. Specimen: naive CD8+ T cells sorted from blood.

The CDR3 here is CASSSGLSYEQYF. CDR3 DNA sequence: TGCGCCAGCAGCTCGGGGTTGTCCTACGAGCAGTACTTC. The chain carries TRBV5-1 and TRBJ2-7, with D maybe TRBD2 (5 bases). The V gene's germline CDR1 is SGHRS and CDR2 YFSETQ. This CDR3 is 13 amino acids long. The V end was cut by 3 bases, the J end by 1 base, with 8 bases between.